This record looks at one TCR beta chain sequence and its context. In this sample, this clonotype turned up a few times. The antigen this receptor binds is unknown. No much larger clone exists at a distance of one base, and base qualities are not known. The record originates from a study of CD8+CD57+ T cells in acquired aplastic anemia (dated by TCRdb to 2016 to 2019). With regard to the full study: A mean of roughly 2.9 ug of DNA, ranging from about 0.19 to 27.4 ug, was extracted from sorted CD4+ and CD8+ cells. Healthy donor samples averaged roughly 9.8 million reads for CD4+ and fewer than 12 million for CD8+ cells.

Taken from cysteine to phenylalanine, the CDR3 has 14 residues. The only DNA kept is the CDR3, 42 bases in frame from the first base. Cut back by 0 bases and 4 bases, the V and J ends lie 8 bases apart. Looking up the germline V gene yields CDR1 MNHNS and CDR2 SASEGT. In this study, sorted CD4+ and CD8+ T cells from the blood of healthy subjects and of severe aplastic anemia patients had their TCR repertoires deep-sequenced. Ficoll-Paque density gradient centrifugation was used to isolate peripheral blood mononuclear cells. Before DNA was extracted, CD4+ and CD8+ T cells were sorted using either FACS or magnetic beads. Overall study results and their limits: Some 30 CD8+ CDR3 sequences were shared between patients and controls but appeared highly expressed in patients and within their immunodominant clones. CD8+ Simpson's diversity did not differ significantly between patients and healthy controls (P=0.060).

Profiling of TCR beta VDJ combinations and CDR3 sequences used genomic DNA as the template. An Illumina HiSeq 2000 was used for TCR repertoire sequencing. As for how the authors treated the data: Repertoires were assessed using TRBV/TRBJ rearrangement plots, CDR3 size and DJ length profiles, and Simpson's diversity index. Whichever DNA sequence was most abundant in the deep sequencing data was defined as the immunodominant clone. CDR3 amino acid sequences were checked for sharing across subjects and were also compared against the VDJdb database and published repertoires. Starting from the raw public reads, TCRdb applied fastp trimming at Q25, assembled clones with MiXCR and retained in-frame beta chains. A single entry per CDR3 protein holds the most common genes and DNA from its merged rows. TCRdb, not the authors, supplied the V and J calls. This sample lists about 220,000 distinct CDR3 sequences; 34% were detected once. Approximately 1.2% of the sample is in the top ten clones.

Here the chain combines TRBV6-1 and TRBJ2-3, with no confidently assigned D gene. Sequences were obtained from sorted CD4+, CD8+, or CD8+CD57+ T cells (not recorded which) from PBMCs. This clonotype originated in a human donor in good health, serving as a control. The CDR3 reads CASSEALAADTQYF. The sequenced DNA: TGTGCCAGCAGTGAAGCGCTGGCAGCAGATACGCAGTATTTT.